This T cell receptor beta chain was captured in a study of T cell responses to AZD1222 COVID-19 vaccine. Sequencing was performed with immunoSEQ multiplex PCR; in TCRdb, only in-frame clones are kept and a portion is missing. The sample yields 110,000 or so clones, 70% to 90% seen once. Findings and limits, study-wide: Repertoires in all cases were sampled only once the peak T cell response had passed. White British ancestry dominated among donors, who included more females, and clonal diversity was possibly underestimated. Spike was spanned by vaccine-associated CD4 TCRs, which were dominant at 160-218 and 743-854. Nearly half of spike-specific TCRs reportedly target unmutated variant regions.

The J segment lost 3 bases and the V segment lost 4 bases, leaving 7 bases of the junction unmatched. The CDR3 is 17 amino acids. Germline CDR1 PRHDT, CDR2 FYEKMQ (reference sequence). A word on this clone: Its specificity is not known.

The chain recombines TRBV13 with TRBJ2-3; TRBD2 matches 13 bases. The receptor comes from an adult who received the AZD1222 COVID-19 vaccine. Material: peripheral blood, obtained 28 days after the second AZD1222 dose. For the CDR3, the DNA is TGTGCCAGCAGCTCGAGGACGGGACTAGCGGGGACAGATACGCAGTATTTT. Amino acid sequence: CASSSRTGLAGTDTQYF.